This TCR beta chain was captured by sequencing in a study of T cells in Graves' hyperthyroidism and ophthalmopathy. This clonotype appeared once. Researchers took RNA transcripts and amplified the TCR beta CDR3 regions from them. When the TCR CDR3 underwent first-round RT-PCR, the HTBI primer set was used. TCRdb itself ran the multiplex PCR reads through MiXCR, one entry per CDR3 protein. The sample includes a few hundred thousand distinct CDR3 sequences, approximately 17% of them seen just once. The specimen sequenced was blood. The TCR sequence derives from a man between 18 and 29 years old with Graves' ophthalmopathy.

CDR3 bases: TGTGCCACCAGCAGCGGACAGTTCACCGGGGAGCTGTTTTTT. This codes for CATSSGQFTGELFF. The chain carries TRBV15 and TRBJ2-2; possibly TRBD1 for D (6 bases). The germline V gene encodes CDR1 LNHNV and CDR2 YYDKDF (reference sequence). Trimming took off 3 bases at V and 4 bases at J, with 9 bases between the two ends. The CDR3 runs 14 residues.